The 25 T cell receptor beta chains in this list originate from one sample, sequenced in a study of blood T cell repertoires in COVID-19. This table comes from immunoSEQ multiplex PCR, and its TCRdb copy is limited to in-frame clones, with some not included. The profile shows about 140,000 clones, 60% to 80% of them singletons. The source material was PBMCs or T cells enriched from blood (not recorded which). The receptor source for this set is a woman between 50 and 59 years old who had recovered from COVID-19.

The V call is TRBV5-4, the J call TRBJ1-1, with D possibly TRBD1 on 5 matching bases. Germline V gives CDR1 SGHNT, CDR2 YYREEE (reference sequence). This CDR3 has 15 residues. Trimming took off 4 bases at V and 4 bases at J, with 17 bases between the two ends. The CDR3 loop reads CASSAGPSEGTEAFF. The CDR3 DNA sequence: TGTGCCAGCAGCGCGGGACCTTCTGAGGGCACTGAAGCTTTCTTT.

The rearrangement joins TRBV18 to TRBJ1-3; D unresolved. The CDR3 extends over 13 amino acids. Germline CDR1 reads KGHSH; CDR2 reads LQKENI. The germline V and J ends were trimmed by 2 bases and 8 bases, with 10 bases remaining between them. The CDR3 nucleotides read TGTGCCAGCTCACCAAATTGGGCAGACACCATATATTTT. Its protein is CASSPNWADTIYF.

The DNA of the CDR3 is TGTGCCAGTAGTATCGGGCTAGCGGGACAGACCGGGGAGCTGTTTTTT. Amino acid sequence: CASSIGLAGQTGELFF. V gene TRBV19 combines with J gene TRBJ2-2; 9 nucleotides line up with TRBD2. The germline V gene encodes CDR1 LNHDA and CDR2 SQIVND (reference sequence). CDR3 length equals 16 residues. V was clipped by 3 bases and J by 5 bases; unmatched bases: 7. Together with reference TRBV19 and TRBJ2-2, the CDR3 gives the full variable domain: DGGITQSPKYLFRKEGQNVTLSCEQNLNHDAMYWYRQDPGQGLRLIYYSQIVNDFQKGDIAEGYSVSREKKESFPLTVTSAQKNPTAFYLCASSIGLAGQTGELFFGEGSRLTVL.

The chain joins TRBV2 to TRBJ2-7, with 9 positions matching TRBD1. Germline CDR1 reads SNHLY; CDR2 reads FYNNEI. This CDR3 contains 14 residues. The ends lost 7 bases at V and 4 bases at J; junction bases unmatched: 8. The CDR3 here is CASKGTGRAYEQYF. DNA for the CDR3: TGTGCCAGCAAGGGGACAGGGAGGGCGTACGAGCAGTACTTC.

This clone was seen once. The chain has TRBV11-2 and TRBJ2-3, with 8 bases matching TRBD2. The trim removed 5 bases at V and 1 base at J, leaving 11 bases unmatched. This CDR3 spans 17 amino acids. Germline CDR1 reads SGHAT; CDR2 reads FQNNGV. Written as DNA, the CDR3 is TGTGCCAGCAGCCCCGGCGGGGCGGGGGGCCGCACAGATACGCAGTATTTT. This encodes CASSPGGAGGRTDTQYF.

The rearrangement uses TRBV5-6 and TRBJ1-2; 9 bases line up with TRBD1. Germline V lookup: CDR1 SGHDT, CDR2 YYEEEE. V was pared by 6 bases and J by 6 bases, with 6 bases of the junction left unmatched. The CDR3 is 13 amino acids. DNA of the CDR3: TGTGCCAGCAACCGGGGACAGGGAGATGGCTACACCTTC. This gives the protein CASNRGQGDGYTF.

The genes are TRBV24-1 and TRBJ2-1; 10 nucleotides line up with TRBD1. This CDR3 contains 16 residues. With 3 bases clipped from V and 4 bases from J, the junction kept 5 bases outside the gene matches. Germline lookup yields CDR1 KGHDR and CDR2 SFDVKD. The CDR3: CATSDRDRGRYNEQFF. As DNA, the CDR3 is TGTGCCACCAGTGATCGGGACAGGGGTCGTTACAATGAGCAGTTCTTC.

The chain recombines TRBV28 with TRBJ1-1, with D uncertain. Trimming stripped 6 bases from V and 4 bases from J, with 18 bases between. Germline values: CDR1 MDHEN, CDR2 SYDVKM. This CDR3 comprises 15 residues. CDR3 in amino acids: CASSPSSWSGTEAFF. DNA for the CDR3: TGTGCCAGCAGCCCTTCCTCATGGAGTGGCACTGAAGCTTTCTTT.

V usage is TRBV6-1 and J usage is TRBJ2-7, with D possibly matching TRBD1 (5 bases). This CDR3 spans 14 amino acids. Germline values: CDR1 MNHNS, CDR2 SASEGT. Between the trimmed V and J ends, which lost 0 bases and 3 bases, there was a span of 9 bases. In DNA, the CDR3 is TGTGCCAGCAGTGAAGCTGACAGTTACTACGAGCAGTACTTC. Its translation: CASSEADSYYEQYF.

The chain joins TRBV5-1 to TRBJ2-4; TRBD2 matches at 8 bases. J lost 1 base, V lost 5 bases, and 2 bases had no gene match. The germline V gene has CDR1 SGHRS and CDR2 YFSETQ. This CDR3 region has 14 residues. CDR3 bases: TGCGCCAGCAGTGGCGGGGGGGCCAAAAACATTCAGTACTTC. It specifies CASSGGGAKNIQYF.

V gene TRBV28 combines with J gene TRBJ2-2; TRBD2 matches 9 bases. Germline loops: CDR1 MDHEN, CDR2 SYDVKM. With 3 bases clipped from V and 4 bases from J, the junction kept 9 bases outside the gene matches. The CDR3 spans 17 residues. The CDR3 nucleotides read TGTGCCAGCAGTTTCTTTAGCGGGAGTCGTCCCACCGGGGAGCTGTTTTTT. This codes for CASSFFSGSRPTGELFF.

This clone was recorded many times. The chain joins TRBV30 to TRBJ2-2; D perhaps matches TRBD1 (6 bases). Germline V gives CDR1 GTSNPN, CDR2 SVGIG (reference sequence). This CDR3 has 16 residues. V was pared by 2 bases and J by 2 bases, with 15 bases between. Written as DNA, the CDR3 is TGTGCCTGGAGTAGACAGGTTGGGGGCAACACCGGGGAGCTGTTTTTT. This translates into CAWSRQVGGNTGELFF.

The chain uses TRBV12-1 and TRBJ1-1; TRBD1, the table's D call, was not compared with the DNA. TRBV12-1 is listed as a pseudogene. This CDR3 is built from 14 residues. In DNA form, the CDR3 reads TGTGCCAGCAGCAAGGACAGGGGGCAAACTGAAGCTTTCTTT. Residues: CASSKDRGQTEAFF.

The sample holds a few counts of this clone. DNA of the CDR3: TGTGCCAGCAGTGAGACCGGACAGCGCCAAGAGACCCAGTACTTC. It is translated as CASSETGQRQETQYF. V and J are TRBV25-1 and TRBJ2-5, with D perhaps matching TRBD1 (6 bases). The CDR3 extends over 15 amino acids. Germline V gene data show CDR1 as MGHDK and CDR2 as SYGVNS. V dropped 3 bases and J dropped 1 base, with 12 bases sitting between them.

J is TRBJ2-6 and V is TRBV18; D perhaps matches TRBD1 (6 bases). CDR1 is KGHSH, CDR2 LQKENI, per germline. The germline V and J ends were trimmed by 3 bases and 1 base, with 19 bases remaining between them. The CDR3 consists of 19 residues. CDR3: CASSPFRQVDLSGANVLTF. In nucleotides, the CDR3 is TGTGCCAGCTCACCTTTTCGACAGGTGGATCTGTCTGGGGCCAACGTCCTGACTTTC.

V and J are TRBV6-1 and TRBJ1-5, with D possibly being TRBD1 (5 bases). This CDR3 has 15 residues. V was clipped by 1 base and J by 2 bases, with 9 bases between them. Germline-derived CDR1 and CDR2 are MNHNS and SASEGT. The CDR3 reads CASSEGRGRNQPQHF. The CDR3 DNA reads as TGTGCCAGCAGTGAAGGTAGGGGTCGCAATCAGCCCCAGCATTTT.

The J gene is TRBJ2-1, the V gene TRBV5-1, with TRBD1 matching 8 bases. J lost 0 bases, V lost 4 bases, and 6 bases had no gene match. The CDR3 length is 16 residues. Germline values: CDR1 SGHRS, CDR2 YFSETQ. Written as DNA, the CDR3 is TGCGCCAGCAGCCCGGGACAGGAAAGCTCCTACAATGAGCAGTTCTTC. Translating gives CASSPGQESSYNEQFF.

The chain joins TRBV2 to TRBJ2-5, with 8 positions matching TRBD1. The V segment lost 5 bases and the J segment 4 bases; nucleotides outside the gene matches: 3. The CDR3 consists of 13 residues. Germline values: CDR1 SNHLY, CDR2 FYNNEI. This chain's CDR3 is CASSQGARETQYF. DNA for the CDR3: TGTGCCAGCAGTCAGGGGGCCCGAGAGACCCAGTACTTC.

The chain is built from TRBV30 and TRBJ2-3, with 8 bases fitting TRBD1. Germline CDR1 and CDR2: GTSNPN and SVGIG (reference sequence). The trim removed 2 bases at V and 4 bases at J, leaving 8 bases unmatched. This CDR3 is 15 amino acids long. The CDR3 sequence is CAWSSGTGTPDTQYF. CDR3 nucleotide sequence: TGTGCCTGGAGTTCCGGGACAGGAACGCCAGATACGCAGTATTTT.

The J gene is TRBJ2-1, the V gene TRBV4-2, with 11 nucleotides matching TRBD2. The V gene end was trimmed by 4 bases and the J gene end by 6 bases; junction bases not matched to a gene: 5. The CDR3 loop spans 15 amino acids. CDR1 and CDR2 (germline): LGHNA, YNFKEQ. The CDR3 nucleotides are TGTGCCAGCAGCCTAGCGGGGGGGCCGGGCAATGAGCAGTTCTTC. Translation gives CASSLAGGPGNEQFF.

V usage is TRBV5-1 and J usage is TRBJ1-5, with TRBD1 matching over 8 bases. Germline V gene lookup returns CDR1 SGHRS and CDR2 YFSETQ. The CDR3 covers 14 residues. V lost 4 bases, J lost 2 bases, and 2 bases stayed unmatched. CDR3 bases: TGCGCCAGCAGCATACAGGGGGGCAATCAGCCCCAGCATTTT. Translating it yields CASSIQGGNQPQHF.

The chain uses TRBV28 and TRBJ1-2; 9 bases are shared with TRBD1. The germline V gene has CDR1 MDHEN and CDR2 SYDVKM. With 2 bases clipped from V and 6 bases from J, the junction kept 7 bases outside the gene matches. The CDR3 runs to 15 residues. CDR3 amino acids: CASSLPGTGHDGYTF. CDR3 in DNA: TGTGCCAGCAGTTTACCCGGGACAGGGCACGATGGCTACACCTTC.

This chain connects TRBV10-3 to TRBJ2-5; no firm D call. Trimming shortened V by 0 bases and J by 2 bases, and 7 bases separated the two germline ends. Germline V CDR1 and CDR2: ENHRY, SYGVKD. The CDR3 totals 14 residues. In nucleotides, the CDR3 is TGTGCCATCAGTGAGTCGGCAGTTCAAGAGACCCAGTACTTC. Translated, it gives CAISESAVQETQYF.

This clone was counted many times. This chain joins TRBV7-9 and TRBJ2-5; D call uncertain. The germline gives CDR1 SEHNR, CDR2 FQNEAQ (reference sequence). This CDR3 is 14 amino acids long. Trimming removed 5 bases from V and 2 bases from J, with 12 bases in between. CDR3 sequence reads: CASSARLQQETQYF. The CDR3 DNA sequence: TGTGCCAGCAGCGCCAGGTTACAACAAGAGACCCAGTACTTC.

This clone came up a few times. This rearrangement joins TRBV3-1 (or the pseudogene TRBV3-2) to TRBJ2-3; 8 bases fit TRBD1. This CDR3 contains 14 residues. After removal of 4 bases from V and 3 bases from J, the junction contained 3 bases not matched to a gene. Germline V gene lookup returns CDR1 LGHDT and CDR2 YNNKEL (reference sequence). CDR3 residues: CASSPGQGTDTQYF. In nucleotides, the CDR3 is TGTGCCAGCAGCCCCGGACAGGGAACAGATACGCAGTATTTT.